This TCR beta chain is drawn from a study of shared clonotypes between healthy human individuals. Study findings and constraints: Generally, naive subsets (rather than memory subsets) showed larger estimated richness.

Concerning this clone: Its antigen remains unknown.

V dropped 5 bases and J dropped 1 base, with 22 bases sitting between them. The CDR3 runs to 17 residues. From germline, CDR1 is SGHRS and CDR2 YFSETQ. Each PCR replicate from the sorted subsets contained about 180 ng DNA, which is about 30,000 T cell genomes. Measured with immunoSEQ multiplex PCR; TCRdb has only the in-frame clones, and not every one. The data show roughly 1,600,000 clones, approximately 98.5% seen once. The clonotype originates from a young man in good health. This chain links TRBV5-1 with TRBJ2-7, with D maybe TRBD1 (6 bases). Sequencing was carried out using naive CD4+ T cells sorted from blood. As to subset: CD45RA+ positively selected. The CDR3 nucleotides read TGCGCCAGCAGGAACGGCACAGGGCGACTCCTATCCTACGAGCAGTACTTC. Translating it yields CASRNGTGRLLSYEQYF.